Below, one TCR beta chain is given with its context. Study members were between roughly 18 and 89 years old and lived in 24 US regions. Losses at the gene ends were 7 bases for V and 0 bases for J; bases not matched to a gene: 20. The germline gives CDR1 SQVTM, CDR2 ANQGSEA. The CDR3 runs 19 residues. The assay was immunoSEQ multiplex PCR, and TCRdb's table has in-frame clones only and misses some. Seen here are 200,000 to 300,000 clones, around nine tenths observed once, and the top ten hold approximately 2.4%. The data are from a study of blood T cell repertoires in COVID-19. The receptor was derived from a woman aged 18-29 years who had recovered from COVID-19. This sequence joins TRBV29-1 and TRBJ2-3, with TRBD1 matching over 9 bases. Sequenced material: PBMCs or T cells enriched from blood (not recorded which). CDR3 DNA sequence: TGCAGCGGCTCCGGGACAGGGTTTGATCGGCGGGGTAGCACAGATACGCAGTATTTT. Encoded protein: CSGSGTGFDRRGSTDTQYF.